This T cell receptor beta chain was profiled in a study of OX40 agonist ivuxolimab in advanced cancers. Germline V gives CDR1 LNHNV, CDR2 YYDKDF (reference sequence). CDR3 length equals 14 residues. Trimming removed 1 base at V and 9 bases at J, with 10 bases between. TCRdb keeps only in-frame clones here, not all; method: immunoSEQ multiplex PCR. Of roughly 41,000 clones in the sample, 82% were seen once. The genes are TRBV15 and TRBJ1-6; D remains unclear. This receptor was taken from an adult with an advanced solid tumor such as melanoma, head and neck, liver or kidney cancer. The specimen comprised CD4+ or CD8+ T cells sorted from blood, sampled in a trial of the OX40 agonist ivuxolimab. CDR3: CATSRGTVGSPLHF. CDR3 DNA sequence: TGTGCCACCAGCAGAGGTACAGTTGGTTCACCCCTCCACTTT.